A selection of T cell receptor beta chains follows, all from one sample in a study of T cell responses to AZD1222 COVID-19 vaccine. Using immunoSEQ multiplex PCR, the repertoire was profiled, and TCRdb retains in-frame clones only, with some absent. The sample yields 150,000 to 170,000 clones, under 95% seen once. Here the sequenced sample was peripheral blood, taken on day 0 of AZD1222 vaccination. All receptors come from an adult in good health. Both conserved end residues are part of each CDR3.

j_gene | v_gene | CDR3aa
TRBJ1-1 | TRBV7-9 | CASSPPFRQGDEAFF
TRBJ1-1 | TRBV20-1 | CSRTGTAEAFF
TRBJ1-5 | TRBV19 | CASMGQGFNQPQHF
TRBJ2-1 | TRBV4-2 | CASSQRTSGALNEQFF
TRBJ2-3 | TRBV6-5 | CASSYLGQNTQYF
TRBJ2-3 | TRBV6-5 | CASSLTGGLGTQYF
TRBJ1-1 | TRBV7-3 | CASSLPSTEAFF
TRBJ2-3 | TRBV7-9 | CASPVGTEITDTQYF
TRBJ1-1 | TRBV5-1 | CASSVNRGSVTEAFF
TRBJ1-5 | TRBV18 | CASSPGTGNNQPQHF
TRBJ2-7 | TRBV7-3 | CASSWGTGEQYF
TRBJ2-1 | TRBV28 | CASSLVRYEQFF
TRBJ1-4 | TRBV29-1 | CSVEAHGNEKLFF
TRBJ1-1 | TRBV20-1 | CSARRGYEAFF
TRBJ2-3 | TRBV27 | CASSLGGRVTDTQYF
TRBJ1-1 | TRBV11-2 | CASSLSGKTEAFF
TRBJ1-4 | TRBV5-6 | CASSLIEYSEKLFF
TRBJ2-3 | TRBV29-1 | CSVDPTATDTQYF
TRBJ1-2 | TRBV6-5 | CASSYSGTGINYGYTF
TRBJ2-5 | TRBV10-3 | CAISESGAPTGETQYF
TRBJ2-3 | TRBV18 | CASSPVAGGPTDTQYF
TRBJ1-3 | TRBV6-1 | CASSDNSHFSGNTIYF
TRBJ1-6 | TRBV7-6 | CASSRTGQPNTSPLHF
TRBJ1-4 | TRBV7-9 | CASSTRQGLPDNEKLFF
TRBJ1-5 | TRBV29-1 | CSAGGINQPQHF
TRBJ2-5 | TRBV7-9 | CASSLADRDRGQETQYF
TRBJ1-5 | TRBV4-3 | CASSQDSGTYQPQHF
TRBJ1-2 | TRBV18 | CASSQGQGARGYTF
TRBJ1-2 | TRBV24-1 | CATSDGPNDEGYTF
TRBJ2-7 | TRBV11-3 | CASSPGQGNYEQYF
TRBJ2-3 | TRBV3-1/TRBV3-2 | CASRRDSTDTQYF
TRBJ2-5 | TRBV30 | CAWSPAGQETQYF
TRBJ1-2 | TRBV30 | CAWRGTGGYGYTF
TRBJ2-7 | TRBV11-3 | CASSLGQGTSEQYF
TRBJ2-7 | TRBV18 | CASSPRTSRDEQYF
TRBJ2-3 | TRBV5-1 | CASSLGGGSTDTQYF
TRBJ1-1 | TRBV5-4 | CASSSTGAMNTEAFF
TRBJ1-1 | TRBV5-1 | CASSLRQRDTEAFF
TRBJ1-4 | TRBV3-1/TRBV3-2 | CASSHQEGEKLFF
TRBJ2-3 | TRBV7-2 | CASSQSGAGADTQYF